One T cell receptor beta chain is described in this entry. The antigen it recognizes is unknown. No clone much larger than this one lies a single base away; base qualities are absent. This record comes from a study of CD8 T cells in ankylosing spondylitis (dated by TCRdb to about 2017). General notes on the study: The study set out to find disease-linked TCR variants by profiling T cell receptor beta repertoires in ankylosing spondylitis patients and healthy donors. In total, the full study cohort was made up of 95 to 110 healthy donors and 25 ankylosing spondylitis patients. Peripheral blood samples were taken, and synovial fluid was additionally collected from ankylosing spondylitis patients. What the study reported, not specific to this receptor: The disease-linked clones were reported to be significantly enriched in matched synovial fluid samples from ankylosing spondylitis patients. Blood from ankylosing spondylitis patients appeared to be characterized by a TCR beta motif composed of eight highly homologous amino acid variants. Some TCR beta motif variants had previously been reported in synovial fluid and blood of reactive arthritis patients, which suggested common disease-initiation mechanisms. The disease-linked clones had a CD8+ phenotype and were found at relatively low frequencies in peripheral blood.

The sequencing machine was an Illumina HiSeq 2500. Quantitative 5'-RACE with molecular barcodes was the method used to prepare the TCR beta libraries. The study's own analysis went as follows. Disease-linked TCR variants were identified with a new computational method built on a probabilistic model of VDJ rearrangement. TCRdb took the public reads, trimmed them with fastp at Q25, ran MiXCR for clone calling and kept in-frame beta chains. Records with the same CDR3 protein are collapsed into one entry carrying the most frequent genes and DNA. In this record, the V and J calls reflect TCRdb's handling and not the investigators' own analysis. The sample table records some 700,000 distinct CDR3 sequences; 15% to 20% of these occur just once. The leading ten clones occupy around 19% of the sample. The sample was blood, either unsorted or a sorted T cell fraction (not recorded which). The sequence was collected from a male donor with ankylosing spondylitis.

The nucleotides read TGCGCCAGCAGCTTGGGGGACAGGGGAATGAACACTGAAGCTTTCTTT. Its protein reads: CASSLGDRGMNTEAFF. The chain is made from TRBV5-1 and TRBJ1-1, and TRBD1 matches 10 of the central bases. V is cut back by 0 bases and J by 0 bases, with 2 bases in the junction unmatched. In the germline V gene, CDR1 corresponds to SGHRS and CDR2 to YFSETQ. Counted from cysteine to phenylalanine, this CDR3 has 16 amino acids. Left in the record is the CDR3 DNA by itself, 48 bases read in frame from the first base.